These T cell receptor beta chains were read from a single sample in a study of human T cells and chemical hapten exposure. Each CDR3 protein gets one entry after TCRdb re-called the RACE reads with MiXCR. The table lists fewer than 500,000 distinct CDR3 sequences, approximately 5% of them singletons. The sample consisted of whole blood, taken in connection with sensitization to the hapten diphenylcyclopropenone (DPC). The receptor source for this set is a woman between 50 and 59 years old with alopecia areata. Some clones in this sample may be carry-over from other donors' samples. Each CDR3 is given with its conserved first and last residue. D genes are given only for firm matches. The listing skips clone size in some rows; elsewhere it reads once, few, many or a size class.

v_call: TRBV19
j_call: TRBJ1-3
d_call: NA
clone_size: few
cdr3_aa: CASSLPDFSGNTIYF
cdr3_nt: TGTGCCAGTAGTCTCCCGGATTTCTCTGGAAACACCATATATTTT

v_call: TRBV27
j_call: TRBJ2-1
d_call: NA
clone_size: many
cdr3_aa: CASRATGYYNEQFF
cdr3_nt: TGTGCCAGCAGAGCTACAGGGTACTACAATGAGCAGTTCTTC

v_call: TRBV9
j_call: TRBJ2-3
d_call: NA
clone_size: NA
cdr3_aa: CASSVVLTDTQYF
cdr3_nt: TGTGCCAGCAGCGTAGTACTAACAGATACGCAGTATTTT

v_call: TRBV9
j_call: TRBJ2-1
d_call: NA
clone_size: NA
cdr3_aa: CASSVATNNEQFF
cdr3_nt: TGTGCCAGCAGCGTCGCTACTAACAATGAGCAGTTCTTC

v_call: TRBV5-1
j_call: TRBJ2-1
d_call: TRBD1
clone_size: many
cdr3_aa: CASSLRQGVYNEQFF
cdr3_nt: TGCGCCAGCAGCCTTCGACAGGGCGTCTACAATGAGCAGTTCTTC

v_call: TRBV6-5
j_call: TRBJ2-3
d_call: NA
clone_size: few
cdr3_aa: CASSYSASRTDTQYF
cdr3_nt: TGTGCCAGCAGTTACTCCGCTAGCCGCACAGATACGCAGTATTTT

v_call: TRBV2
j_call: TRBJ1-6
d_call: NA
clone_size: NA
cdr3_aa: CASGEPNKNSPLHF
cdr3_nt: TGTGCCAGCGGTGAGCCCAACAAGAATTCACCCCTCCACTTT

v_call: TRBV28
j_call: TRBJ1-1
d_call: NA
clone_size: many
cdr3_aa: CASSSGRTEAFF
cdr3_nt: TGTGCCAGCAGTTCAGGGAGGACTGAAGCTTTCTTT

v_call: TRBV5-1
j_call: TRBJ1-1
d_call: NA
clone_size: many
cdr3_aa: CASSRGGAEAFF
cdr3_nt: TGCGCCAGCTCCCGAGGGGGGGCTGAAGCTTTCTTT

v_call: TRBV20-1
j_call: TRBJ1-1
d_call: TRBD1
clone_size: many
cdr3_aa: CSAETGGYTEAFF
cdr3_nt: TGCAGTGCTGAGACAGGGGGGTACACTGAAGCTTTCTTT

v_call: TRBV7-9
j_call: TRBJ2-1
d_call: TRBD1
clone_size: many
cdr3_aa: CASSSGGQGRPYNEQFF
cdr3_nt: TGTGCCAGCAGCTCTGGGGGACAGGGGCGTCCCTACAATGAGCAGTTCTTC

v_call: TRBV29-1
j_call: TRBJ1-2
d_call: NA
clone_size: NA
cdr3_aa: CSVDWQGYGYTF
cdr3_nt: TGCAGCGTTGACTGGCAGGGTTATGGCTACACCTTC

v_call: TRBV4-2
j_call: TRBJ2-3
d_call: NA
clone_size: few
cdr3_aa: CASSQDGAPAVTDTQYF
cdr3_nt: TGTGCCAGCAGCCAAGATGGTGCCCCGGCGGTCACAGATACGCAGTATTTT

v_call: TRBV12-3/TRBV12-4
j_call: TRBJ1-4
d_call: TRBD1
clone_size: many
cdr3_aa: CASSHRGLDEKLFF
cdr3_nt: TGTGCCAGCAGCCACAGGGGCCTGGACGAAAAACTGTTTTTT

v_call: TRBV4-3
j_call: TRBJ2-3
d_call: TRBD2
clone_size: many
cdr3_aa: CASSQALSGFSYTQYF
cdr3_nt: TGCGCCAGCAGCCAGGCCCTTAGCGGGTTCTCGTATACGCAGTATTTT

v_call: TRBV5-1
j_call: TRBJ1-1
d_call: NA
clone_size: many
cdr3_aa: CASSFGGAKGPTEAFF
cdr3_nt: TGCGCCAGCAGCTTTGGGGGCGCGAAGGGGCCAACTGAAGCTTTCTTT

v_call: TRBV28
j_call: TRBJ1-3
d_call: TRBD1
clone_size: many
cdr3_aa: CASSPFALTGAGNTIYF
cdr3_nt: TGTGCCAGCAGCCCTTTTGCCCTGACAGGGGCTGGAAACACCATATATTTT

v_call: TRBV20-1
j_call: TRBJ2-3
d_call: TRBD2
clone_size: NA
cdr3_aa: CSARVPSSGSTDTQYF
cdr3_nt: TGCAGTGCTAGGGTTCCTTCTAGCGGAAGCACAGATACGCAGTATTTT

v_call: TRBV5-1
j_call: TRBJ1-5
d_call: NA
clone_size: many
cdr3_aa: CASRGAPQTQVNQPQHF
cdr3_nt: TGCGCCAGCAGAGGGGCCCCCCAAACCCAAGTCAATCAGCCCCAGCATTTT

v_call: TRBV11-2
j_call: TRBJ2-3
d_call: NA
clone_size: NA
cdr3_aa: CASSLVRLGDTQYF
cdr3_nt: TGTGCCAGCAGCTTAGTTCGGCTCGGAGATACGCAGTATTTT

v_call: TRBV20-1
j_call: TRBJ2-1
d_call: TRBD2
clone_size: many
cdr3_aa: CSTGLAGVYEQFF
cdr3_nt: TGCAGTACCGGACTAGCGGGAGTGTATGAGCAGTTCTTC

v_call: TRBV5-5
j_call: TRBJ1-5
d_call: NA
clone_size: few
cdr3_aa: CASSLDWSNQPQHF
cdr3_nt: TGTGCCAGCAGCTTGGACTGGAGCAATCAGCCCCAGCATTTT

v_call: TRBV12-3/TRBV12-4
j_call: TRBJ1-2
d_call: TRBD1
clone_size: many
cdr3_aa: CASSWTGEGNGYTF
cdr3_nt: TGTGCCAGCAGTTGGACAGGGGAAGGGAATGGCTACACCTTC

v_call: TRBV16
j_call: TRBJ2-5
d_call: TRBD1
clone_size: many
cdr3_aa: CASSPEQGASETQYF
cdr3_nt: TGTGCCAGCAGCCCCGAACAGGGGGCCTCCGAGACCCAGTACTTC

v_call: TRBV20-1
j_call: TRBJ2-7
d_call: TRBD2
clone_size: many
cdr3_aa: CSAVTSGSVYEQYF
cdr3_nt: TGCAGTGCTGTAACTAGCGGGAGTGTTTACGAGCAGTACTTC

v_call: TRBV2
j_call: TRBJ1-4
d_call: NA
clone_size: many
cdr3_aa: CASTRPDRAREKLFF
cdr3_nt: TGTGCCAGCACCCGACCGGACAGAGCAAGGGAAAAACTGTTTTTT

v_call: TRBV27
j_call: TRBJ2-6
d_call: NA
clone_size: few
cdr3_aa: CASSFTTGSSGANVLTF
cdr3_nt: TGTGCCAGCAGTTTCACGACGGGTAGCTCTGGGGCCAACGTCCTGACTTTC

v_call: TRBV12-3/TRBV12-4
j_call: TRBJ1-1
d_call: NA
clone_size: many
cdr3_aa: CASSFVRYTEAFF
cdr3_nt: TGTGCCAGCAGTTTCGTCCGGTACACTGAAGCTTTCTTT

v_call: TRBV7-3
j_call: TRBJ2-7
d_call: TRBD2
clone_size: NA
cdr3_aa: CASSSHRGVEQYF
cdr3_nt: TGTGCCAGCAGCTCCCATCGGGGGGTCGAGCAGTACTTC

v_call: TRBV5-8
j_call: TRBJ2-7
d_call: TRBD1
clone_size: many
cdr3_aa: CASSFETGVEQYF
cdr3_nt: TGTGCCAGCAGCTTCGAGACAGGGGTCGAGCAGTACTTC

v_call: TRBV9
j_call: TRBJ2-5
d_call: NA
clone_size: NA
cdr3_aa: CASSEKGIETQYF
cdr3_nt: TGTGCCAGCAGCGAAAAGGGAATCGAGACCCAGTACTTC

v_call: TRBV10-3
j_call: TRBJ1-1
d_call: TRBD1
clone_size: NA
cdr3_aa: CAISEKDRGLRSAEAFF
cdr3_nt: TGTGCCATCAGTGAGAAGGACAGGGGGCTGAGAAGCGCTGAAGCTTTCTTT

v_call: TRBV24-1
j_call: TRBJ1-1
d_call: NA
clone_size: many
cdr3_aa: CATSDRGPNTEAFF
cdr3_nt: TGTGCCACCAGTGACAGGGGACCGAACACTGAAGCTTTCTTT

v_call: TRBV6-1
j_call: TRBJ2-1
d_call: TRBD2
clone_size: few
cdr3_aa: CACLRLAGVNEQFF
cdr3_nt: TGTGCCTGCCTTCGGCTAGCGGGAGTCAATGAGCAGTTCTTC

v_call: TRBV5-1
j_call: TRBJ1-1
d_call: TRBD1
clone_size: many
cdr3_aa: CASSWGTGVMNTEAFF
cdr3_nt: TGCGCCAGCAGCTGGGGGACAGGGGTCATGAACACTGAAGCTTTCTTT

v_call: TRBV6-2/TRBV6-3
j_call: TRBJ2-7
d_call: TRBD2
clone_size: many
cdr3_aa: CATSGGGLGYEQYF
cdr3_nt: TGTGCCACCTCCGGGGGGGGCCTGGGCTACGAGCAGTACTTC

v_call: TRBV20-1
j_call: TRBJ2-7
d_call: TRBD1
clone_size: few
cdr3_aa: CSARENRQGRGEQYF
cdr3_nt: TGCAGTGCTAGAGAGAACAGACAGGGGCGAGGGGAGCAGTACTTC

v_call: TRBV6-5
j_call: TRBJ1-2
d_call: NA
clone_size: many
cdr3_aa: CASSSDFIDGNYGYTF
cdr3_nt: TGTGCCAGCAGTTCCGATTTCATTGACGGAAACTATGGCTACACCTTC

v_call: TRBV24-1
j_call: TRBJ2-3
d_call: NA
clone_size: few
cdr3_aa: CATSDIARAAGSTDTQYF
cdr3_nt: TGTGCCACCAGTGATATCGCCCGGGCGGCGGGAAGCACAGATACGCAGTATTTT